This T cell receptor (beta chain) was observed in a study of cytomegalovirus exposure and HLA in healthy donors. Whole-study results and caveats: Researchers counted roughly 160 TCR beta chains as cytomegalovirus-associated. TCR beta chains associated with HLA were, in a later analysis, more clonally expanded than equally common others.

As concerns this clone: Its antigen remains unidentified.

The PCR employed 60 Vbeta primers together with 13 Jbeta primers. TCRdb's table, derived via immunoSEQ multiplex PCR, lists solely in-frame clones and lacks some. The sample includes roughly 130,000 clones, nearly 85% seen only once; the top ten take approximately 1.1%. Between the trimmed V and J ends, which lost 5 bases and 6 bases, there was a span of 16 bases. Looked up from germline, CDR1 is SEHNR and CDR2 is FQNEAQ (reference sequence). CDR3 size: 14 residues. The chain links TRBV7-9 to TRBJ1-1; D is unresolved. The sequence was obtained from a boy under 18 in good health and CMV-seronegative. The specimen was PBMCs. The DNA for the CDR3 is TGTGCCAGCAGCCCAGGACTGGCCGGGGCTGAAGCTTTCTTT. Protein product: CASSPGLAGAEAFF.